These T cell receptor beta chains were read from a single sample in a study of post-analysis software for immune sequencing data. TCRdb re-called the PCR reads with MiXCR, one entry per CDR3 protein. This sample has 550,000 to 700,000 distinct CDR3 sequences, with around 40% found just once. Specimen: blood. The receptors here all came from a girl aged 10 to 17 with multiple sclerosis. The CDR3 runs from the conserved cysteine through the conserved F or W. Each record gives: D gene, clone size, J gene, V gene, CDR3 DNA, CDR3 protein. The D gene is left open where the match is weak. The size entry is marked missing in some rows and otherwise reads once, few, many or a size class.

-	-	TRBJ1-5	TRBV12-3/TRBV12-4	TGTGCCAGTTCTAGAGGGGACCCCACGGGTCAGCCCCAGCATTTT	CASSRGDPTGQPQHF
-	few	TRBJ1-2	TRBV12-3/TRBV12-4	TGTGCCAGCAGTTCCGTTAACTATGGCTACACCTTC	CASSSVNYGYTF
-	-	TRBJ2-7	TRBV12-3/TRBV12-4	TGTGCCAGCAGTTTAGGGTTAGGGGTCACGTCCTACGAGCAGTACTTC	CASSLGLGVTSYEQYF
TRBD1	few	TRBJ1-2	TRBV6-5	TGTGCCAGCAGTTACGGGACAGGGGGCTATGGCTACACCTTC	CASSYGTGGYGYTF
-	-	TRBJ2-3	TRBV12-3/TRBV12-4	TGTGCCAGCAGTTTAGGACGGCCTTCTTGGGATACGCAGTATTTT	CASSLGRPSWDTQYF
TRBD1	few	TRBJ2-1	TRBV5-1	TGCGCCAGCAGCTTGGCCGGGACAGGGTCCAATGAGCAGTTCTTC	CASSLAGTGSNEQFF
-	-	TRBJ2-7	TRBV5-1	TGCGCCAGCAGCTTGGGGAACGACGAGCAGTACTTC	CASSLGNDEQYF
TRBD1	once	TRBJ2-7	TRBV11-2	TGTGCCAGCAGCTCCCCTCGGACAGGGACCTCCTACGAGCAGTACTTC	CASSSPRTGTSYEQYF
-	many	TRBJ2-1	TRBV10-3	TGTGCCATCAGTGAGTCGGGGGTCCATGAGCAGTTCTTC	CAISESGVHEQFF
TRBD1	-	TRBJ1-1	TRBV29-1	TGCAGCGTCGACAGGGGGCTTGGTGAAGCTTTCTTT	CSVDRGLGEAFF
-	few	TRBJ1-2	TRBV28	TGTGCCAGCGCCCGTGGGGATGGCTACACCTTC	CASARGDGYTF
-	few	TRBJ2-7	TRBV5-6	TGTGCCAGCAGCTTAGCATTCGGCAGTTCCTACGAGCAGTACTTC	CASSLAFGSSYEQYF
TRBD2	-	TRBJ2-7	TRBV9	TGTGCCAGCAGCGGACTAGCGTGGGGCGAGCAGTACTTC	CASSGLAWGEQYF
TRBD1	-	TRBJ2-5	TRBV5-1	TGCGCCAGCAGCTTATCGATCAGGGGGCGTGGAGAGACCCAGTACTTC	CASSLSIRGRGETQYF
-	-	TRBJ2-4	TRBV7-2	TGTGCCAGCAGCGAGGGGGAGGGGAGGAACATTCAGTACTTC	CASSEGEGRNIQYF
-	-	TRBJ2-1	TRBV2	TGTGCCAGCAGTGACCCGGGAGTGGATAATGAGCAGTTCTTC	CASSDPGVDNEQFF
-	-	TRBJ2-7	TRBV7-2	TGTGCCAGCAGCTTAGTTTCGTTTGAGAGCTCCTACGAGCAGTACTTC	CASSLVSFESSYEQYF
-	-	TRBJ2-1	TRBV2	TGTGCCAGCAGTGAAGGCCCTAGTGACGAGCAGTTCTTC	CASSEGPSDEQFF
TRBD1	-	TRBJ2-7	TRBV12-3/TRBV12-4	TGTGCCAGCACGTTGGGCGGACAGGAGGTTTCCTACGAGCAGTACTTC	CASTLGGQEVSYEQYF
-	-	TRBJ2-7	TRBV12-3/TRBV12-4	TGTGCCAGCAGATCCGACAGCCAAGAGTCCCAGTACTTC	CASRSDSQESQYF
TRBD1	-	TRBJ2-5	TRBV24-1	TGTGCCACCAGTGATGGGCAGGACAGGGGATGGGAGACCCAGTACTTC	CATSDGQDRGWETQYF
TRBD1	-	TRBJ1-6	TRBV10-2	TGCGCCAGCAGGCCTCCGGGACAGGGGGCTTCACCCCTCCACTTT	CASRPPGQGASPLHF
-	few	TRBJ2-1	TRBV20-1	TGCAGTGCCGGTGGGCGAAACAATGAGCAGTTCTTC	CSAGGRNNEQFF
-	few	TRBJ2-4	TRBV5-1	TGTGCCAGCAGCTTAGTAGGCCGGGAGCAGTACTTC	CASSLVGREQYF
-	-	TRBJ2-3	TRBV5-1	TGCGCCAGCAGCTTGGGGGGGAGACTAGTTGGAGATACGCAGTATTTT	CASSLGGRLVGDTQYF
-	-	TRBJ1-1	TRBV20-1	TGCAGTGCTAGAGTAACAGGGTCCCCCGCTGAAGCTTTCTTT	CSARVTGSPAEAFF
TRBD2	once	TRBJ2-1	TRBV29-1	TGCAGCGTTGGATTGGGGACTAGCGGGAACAATGAGCAGTTCTTC	CSVGLGTSGNNEQFF
TRBD2	-	TRBJ2-7	TRBV6-2/TRBV6-3	TGTGCCAGCAGTTACTCGGTAGCGGGGGACCTAACCTACGAGCAGTACTTC	CASSYSVAGDLTYEQYF
TRBD2	-	TRBJ2-7	TRBV20-1	TGCAGTGCCCTTACTGGGACTAGCGGGGGATACGAGCAGTACTTC	CSALTGTSGGYEQYF
-	-	TRBJ1-4	TRBV10-3	TGTGCCACGAGCGTCAGGGCACGGGAAAAACTGTTTTTT	CATSVRAREKLFF
TRBD2	-	TRBJ2-3	TRBV20-1	TGCAGTGCTAGCCCGGGGGGGCGGGATACGCAGTATTTT	CSASPGGRDTQYF
TRBD2	once	TRBJ2-5	TRBV7-8	TGTGCCACCCGAGGACTAGCGGGACAAGAGACCCAGTACTTC	CATRGLAGQETQYF
-	-	TRBJ2-7	TRBV12-3/TRBV12-4	TGTGCCAGCGGGGAGTCCGAGCAGTACTTC	CASGESEQYF
TRBD1	few	TRBJ2-5	TRBV5-5	TGTGCCAGCAGCTTGGTGGACAGGTGGGGGTGGAAGACCCAGTACTTC	CASSLVDRWGWKTQYF
TRBD1	few	TRBJ1-5	TRBV12-3/TRBV12-4	TGTGCCAGCAGTCACACAGGGGGCGAACAGCCCCAGCATTTT	CASSHTGGEQPQHF
TRBD2	-	TRBJ2-1	TRBV6-2/TRBV6-3	TGTGCCAGCAGTTCTAGCGGGAGCAACTACAATGTGCAGTTCTTC	CASSSSGSNYNVQFF
-	few	TRBJ2-7	TRBV12-3/TRBV12-4	TGTGCCAGCAGTTTGTATAGCGGCTCCTACGAGCAGTACTTC	CASSLYSGSYEQYF
TRBD2	few	TRBJ2-3	TRBV5-1	TGCGCCAGCAGTCCCCTAGCGGGGGCTAGCACAGATACGCAGTATTTT	CASSPLAGASTDTQYF
-	-	TRBJ2-1	TRBV2	TGTGCCAGCAGTGATCAGGGGAGTGCCTACAATGAGCAGTTCTTC	CASSDQGSAYNEQFF
-	few	TRBJ2-7	TRBV10-1	TGCGCCAGCAGCCCATTTCAAGGGGTTGCCTACGAGCAGTACTTC	CASSPFQGVAYEQYF
TRBD2	few	TRBJ2-1	TRBV7-9	TGTGCCAGCAGCCCCCCGACTAGCGGGAGATACAATGAGCAGTTCTTC	CASSPPTSGRYNEQFF
-	-	TRBJ2-1	TRBV10-3	TGTGCCATCAGTGATGAGGGCCCACGCGGTAATGAGCAGTTCTTC	CAISDEGPRGNEQFF
-	-	TRBJ1-2	TRBV27	TGTGCCAGCAGTCCAGGGCCACGGGATGTCTATGGCTACACCTTC	CASSPGPRDVYGYTF
-	few	TRBJ2-5	TRBV12-3/TRBV12-4	TGTGCCAGCAGTTTAAGAAATAGCCAAGAGACCCAGTACTTC	CASSLRNSQETQYF
-	once	TRBJ2-5	TRBV12-3/TRBV12-4	TGTGTCAGCAGTTTGTGGAAGGACGAACAAGAGACCCAGTACTTC	CVSSLWKDEQETQYF
-	-	TRBJ2-1	TRBV7-9	TGTGCCAGCAGCTTAGTTTCCTCCAATGAGCAGTTCTTC	CASSLVSSNEQFF
TRBD1	-	TRBJ1-5	TRBV12-3/TRBV12-4	TGTGCCAGCAGCCGAATCACGGACAGGGGTGGCAATCAGCCCCAGCATTTT	CASSRITDRGGNQPQHF
TRBD1	-	TRBJ1-2	TRBV10-3	TGTGCCATCAGCCGGGACAGCCCTTTGTTTGGCTACACCTTC	CAISRDSPLFGYTF
-	few	TRBJ2-5	TRBV10-3	TGTGCCATCAGGCCCACAGACAATCACCAAGAGACCCAGTACTTC	CAIRPTDNHQETQYF
-	-	TRBJ2-1	TRBV20-1	TGCAGTGCTAGAGATCATTTGGGCGGGACGGACAATGAGCAGTTCTTC	CSARDHLGGTDNEQFF
-	-	TRBJ2-1	TRBV7-6	TGTGCCAGCTCGATTAGCTCCTACAATGAGCAGCTCTTC	CASSISSYNEQLF
TRBD1	many	TRBJ1-1	TRBV9	TGTGCCAGCAGCGTAGGCAGGGGGCCGGCTTTCTTT	CASSVGRGPAFF
TRBD1	-	TRBJ1-4	TRBV5-1	TGCGCCAGCAGCTTGTCACAGGGGGCGCGTGGTGAAAAACTGTTTTTT	CASSLSQGARGEKLFF
-	few	TRBJ1-5	TRBV7-8	TGTGCCAGCACCTTTAGTGTCAGCAATCAGCCCCAGCATTTT	CASTFSVSNQPQHF
-	-	TRBJ2-5	TRBV6-5	TGTGCCAGCACCTCAGGGGGGGGAGAGACCCAGTACTTC	CASTSGGGETQYF
TRBD1	-	TRBJ1-2	TRBV4-2	TGTGCCAGCAGCCAAGCAAAGCAGGGACAGAGCGTCTACACCTTC	CASSQAKQGQSVYTF
TRBD2	few	TRBJ2-1	TRBV4-1	TGCGCCAGCAGCCCGCCGCCGCCTAGCGGGTACTACAATGAGCAGTTCTTC	CASSPPPPSGYYNEQFF